The source of this T cell receptor beta chain is a study of T-cell reconstitution after alpha-beta-depleted transplantation in children. Unique molecular identifiers were used in preparing the TCRbeta library. MiXCR, run by TCRdb on the PCR reads, gives a single entry per CDR3 protein. The top ten hold under 3% of the sample, which has 500,000 to 600,000 distinct CDR3 sequences, about 30% seen once. Germline values: CDR1 DFQATT, CDR2 SNEGSKA (reference sequence). This CDR3 region has 16 residues. Germline trimming cut 0 bases from V and 6 bases from J; bases unmatched to any gene: 8. A few counts support this clonotype.

The rearrangement links TRBV20-1 to TRBJ2-2; 9 bases match TRBD2. The source material was PBMCs from the stem cell graft donor, sampled from the stem cell graft. The TCR was taken from a human donor who donated a stem cell graft to a child with aplastic anemia. The CDR3 DNA sequence: TGCAGTGCTAGAGATAAAAGCGGGAGGCTGTCCGGGGAGCTGTTTTTT. Translated, it gives CSARDKSGRLSGELFF.